This T cell receptor (beta chain) stems from a study of cytomegalovirus exposure and HLA in healthy donors. General study results and limits: In a later analysis, productive TCRs from donors in an Asian-associated ancestry cluster reportedly carried fewer N-insertions than the cohort mean. Previously analyzed data showed that most TCR beta V segments were productive at a frequency of about 87% or about 30%. Some highly shared sequence variants likely arose as a pipeline artifact.

Germline V lookup: CDR1 SGHTA, CDR2 FQGNSA. This CDR3 comprises 17 residues. Losses at the gene ends were 3 bases for V and 2 bases for J; bases not matched to a gene: 8. Concerning this clone itself: Its specificity is unknown.

In the PCR, 60 Vbeta and 13 Jbeta primers were used. Generated by immunoSEQ multiplex PCR, the TCRdb table keeps only in-frame clones and is missing some. The top ten hold 3.3% of the sample, which has about 82,000 clones, around 77% seen once. The receptor's source is a man aged 50 to 60 in good health and CMV-seronegative. The sequenced sample was PBMCs. The V gene is TRBV7-2, the J gene TRBJ2-3; 10 positions agree with TRBD2. CDR3 sequence (DNA): TGTGCCAGCAGCTTCAGCGGGGGGGGCACCCTCACAGATACGCAGTATTTT. Its translation is CASSFSGGGTLTDTQYF.